These 10 T cell receptor beta chains were sequenced from one sample in a study of T cell responses to AZD1222 COVID-19 vaccine. Assay: immunoSEQ multiplex PCR; the TCRdb copy retains only in-frame clones and omits some. The repertoire consists of about 56,000 clones, with 86% occurring once and the leading ten covering 6.9%. The specimen comprised peripheral blood, sampled 28 days after the second AZD1222 dose. These receptor sequences come from an adult who received the AZD1222 COVID-19 vaccine.

The chain carries TRBV6-2 or TRBV6-3 and TRBJ2-3; 13 bases match TRBD2. The CDR3 covers 18 residues. Losses at the gene ends were 5 bases for V and 2 bases for J; bases not matched to a gene: 10. The V gene's germline CDR1 is MNHEY and CDR2 SVGEGT. CDR3 amino acids: CASSRPLTSGGVTDTQYF. The CDR3, as DNA: TGTGCCAGCAGTCGCCCCCTAACTAGCGGGGGGGTCACAGATACGCAGTATTTT.

This rearrangement joins TRBV9 to TRBJ2-1, with 7 bases lining up with TRBD1. The CDR3 loop spans 15 amino acids. Per germline, CDR1 SGDLS and CDR2 YYNGEE. The V segment lost 3 bases and the J segment 2 bases; nucleotides outside the gene matches: 5. The CDR3: CASSAAGGPYNEQFF. The CDR3 nucleotides are TGTGCCAGCAGCGCCGCAGGGGGTCCCTACAATGAGCAGTTCTTC. Full variable domain (rest looked up from reference TRBV9 and TRBJ2-1): DSGVTQTPKHLITATGQRVTLRCSPRSGDLSVYWYQQSLDQGLQFLIQYYNGEERAKGNILERFSAQQFPDLHSELNLSSLELGDSALYFCASSAAGGPYNEQFFGPGTRLTVL.

The chain recombines TRBV6-4 with TRBJ2-2; D call uncertain. CDR1 MRHNA and CDR2 SNTAGT come from the germline V gene. The CDR3 covers 13 residues. V was pared by 2 bases and J by 3 bases, with 4 bases between. CDR3 sequence: CASSDRDTGELFF. DNA for the CDR3: TGTGCCAGCAGTGACAGGGACACCGGGGAGCTGTTTTTT.

The chain links TRBV29-1 to TRBJ2-7, with D perhaps TRBD1 (5 bases). V lost 3 bases to trimming and J lost 0 bases, with 15 bases between them. Germline CDR1 is SQVTM and CDR2 is ANQGSEA. The CDR3 is 15 residues long. The CDR3 sequence: CSVERRQSSSYEQYF. The CDR3 nucleotides are TGCAGCGTTGAGAGAAGACAGTCGAGCTCCTACGAGCAGTACTTC.

This clone is a singleton in its sample. The rearrangement links TRBV6-2 or TRBV6-3 to TRBJ1-2, with D uncertain. CDR3 length: 15 amino acids. V shed 5 bases and J shed 4 bases, with 17 bases lying between them. The germline CDR1 and CDR2 sequences are MNHEY and SVGEGT. The CDR3 loop reads CASSMGLFLGYGYTF. CDR3 DNA: TGTGCCAGCAGTATGGGCCTGTTCCTGGGCTATGGCTACACCTTC.

V and J are TRBV28 and TRBJ2-7, with no clear D. The ends were cut back, 2 bases at V and 0 bases at J, with 2 bases in the middle. This CDR3 spans 12 amino acids. Germline lookup yields CDR1 MDHEN and CDR2 SYDVKM. The CDR3 region is CASSLSSYEQYF. The CDR3 region has the DNA TGTGCCAGCAGTTTAAGCTCCTACGAGCAGTACTTC.

This chain joins TRBV3-1 (or the pseudogene TRBV3-2) and TRBJ2-1; D assignment may be TRBD1 or TRBD2 (6 bases each). V was shortened by 1 base and J by 5 bases, with 12 bases between the two germline ends. This CDR3 region has 15 residues. Germline V gene data show CDR1 as LGHDT and CDR2 as YNNKEL (reference sequence). CDR3 loop: CASSQVPGADNEQFF. The CDR3 DNA is TGTGCCAGCAGCCAAGTGCCGGGGGCCGACAATGAGCAGTTCTTC.

The count of this clone is one. This rearrangement joins TRBV6-5 to TRBJ1-2; 10 bases align to TRBD1. V gave up 2 bases and J gave up 4 bases; unmatched junction bases: 7. The CDR3 has 16 amino acids. Germline V CDR1 and CDR2: MNHEY, SVGAGI. The CDR3 DNA reads TGTGCCAGCAGTTACACGCGGACAGGGGGAGGCTATGGCTACACCTTC. Its translation is CASSYTRTGGGYGYTF.

CDR3 sequence reads: CASSLAGADTQYF. For the CDR3, the DNA is TGTGCCAGCAGCTTGGCGGGGGCAGATACGCAGTATTTT. V and J are TRBV5-6 and TRBJ2-3; the D gene is possibly TRBD2 (6 bases). The V gene's germline CDR1 is SGHDT and CDR2 YYEEEE. The CDR3 contains 13 residues. V was pared by 0 bases and J by 4 bases, with 6 bases between.

The chain combines TRBV5-1 with TRBJ2-7; TRBD1 matches 10 bases. Germline V gene lookup returns CDR1 SGHRS and CDR2 YFSETQ. The CDR3 length is 15 residues. V lost 7 bases, J lost 1 base, and 8 bases stayed unmatched. CDR3 nucleotides: TGCGCCAGCCACCACCGGGACAGGGGTTCCTACGAGCAGTACTTC. Encoded protein: CASHHRDRGSYEQYF.